The 31 T cell receptor beta chains below were found in one sample sequenced in a study of cytomegalovirus exposure and HLA in healthy donors. The PCR used 60 Vbeta and 13 Jbeta primers. Clones were sequenced by immunoSEQ multiplex PCR, and TCRdb holds only the in-frame ones, with some missing. The table records about 210,000 clones, around 83% of them present only once. Source material: PBMCs. All receptors derive from a man in his forties in good health and CMV-seropositive.

The CDR3, as DNA: TGTGCCAGCAGCTTGTCCACAGGTCAATCCTACGAGCAGTACTTC. Translated, it gives CASSLSTGQSYEQYF. J is TRBJ2-5 and V is TRBV7-6, with D possibly TRBD1 on 5 matching bases. The DNA end is a closer match to TRBJ2-7, so the J assignment may be wrong. Germline CDR1 reads SGHVS; CDR2 reads FNYEAQ. The CDR3 is 15 residues long.

This sequence joins TRBV5-1 and TRBJ2-1; the match to TRBD2 covers 10 bases. The CDR3 extends over 15 amino acids. Germline V gene data show CDR1 as SGHRS and CDR2 as YFSETQ. After removal of 3 bases from V and 5 bases from J, the junction contained 5 bases not matched to a gene. The CDR3 reads CASSWTSGLDNEQFF. In DNA, the CDR3 is TGCGCCAGCAGCTGGACTAGCGGATTAGACAATGAGCAGTTCTTC. The full variable domain, with the rest looked up from reference TRBV5-1 and TRBJ2-1, is KAGVTQTPRYLIKTRGQQVTLSCSPISGHRSVSWYQQTPGQGLQFLFEYFSETQRNKGNFPGRFSGRQFSNSRSEMNVSTLELGDSALYLCASSWTSGLDNEQFFGPGTRLTVL.

The V and J genes are TRBV5-6 and TRBJ1-2; D not resolved. The CDR3 runs 13 residues. In germline, CDR1 is SGHDT, CDR2 YYEEEE. V was cut by 2 bases and J by 2 bases, with 7 bases left in between. As DNA, the CDR3 is TGTGCCAGCAGCTTAACTCTCAACTATGGCTACACCTTC. This codes for CASSLTLNYGYTF.

Only a few counts were recorded for this clone. This chain connects TRBV29-1 to TRBJ2-2, with TRBD2 matching 10 bases. CDR3 length equals 14 residues. Germline V gene lookup returns CDR1 SQVTM and CDR2 ANQGSEA. After removal of 7 bases from V and 7 bases from J, the junction contained 9 bases not matched to a gene. The CDR3 loop is CSGRAGGQVGELFF. The CDR3 bases are TGCAGCGGTAGAGCGGGAGGGCAGGTCGGGGAGCTGTTTTTT.

The rearrangement joins TRBV5-5 to TRBJ1-3, with a weak D call TRBD1 (6 bases). The CDR3 sequence is 17 residues long. Germline lookup yields CDR1 SGHKS and CDR2 YYEKEE (reference sequence). V was shortened by 2 bases and J by 2 bases, with 17 bases between the two germline ends. The CDR3 sequence is CASSLEWGRGTGNTIYF. Here the CDR3 DNA reads TGTGCCAGCAGCTTAGAGTGGGGCAGGGGAACTGGAAACACCATATATTTT.

This clone occurred once. This rearrangement joins TRBV9 to TRBJ2-5; TRBD2 matches 8 bases. Judging by the DNA end, TRBJ2-7 fits better; the J call may be wrong. The CDR3 has 16 residues. The germline V gene encodes CDR1 SGDLS and CDR2 YYNGEE. CDR3 DNA sequence: TGTGCCAGCAGCGTAGGGGCAGCGGGAGCTCTCTACGAGCAGTACTTC. This gives the protein CASSVGAAGALYEQYF.

This chain connects TRBV9 to TRBJ2-1, with D tentatively TRBD2 (5 bases). Germline V lookup: CDR1 SGDLS, CDR2 YYNGEE. V was cut by 0 bases and J by 9 bases, with 10 bases left in between. The CDR3 runs 13 residues. CDR3 residues: CASSVVVAGEQFF. CDR3 coding DNA: TGTGCCAGCAGCGTAGTGGTTGCGGGTGAGCAGTTCTTC.

The rearrangement joins TRBV5-1 to TRBJ2-3; D is unresolved. The germline V and J ends were trimmed by 4 bases and 1 base, with 10 bases remaining between them. CDR1 and CDR2 (germline): SGHRS, YFSETQ. This CDR3 comprises 14 residues. CDR3 in amino acids: CASSRQLRTDTQYF. The CDR3 DNA reads TGCGCCAGCAGCCGTCAACTCCGCACAGATACGCAGTATTTT.

The J gene is TRBJ1-1, the V gene TRBV20-1; D is ambiguous. Germline lookup yields CDR1 DFQATT and CDR2 SNEGSKA (reference sequence). The CDR3 loop spans 11 amino acids. V lost 0 bases to trimming and J lost 8 bases, with 7 bases between them. Written as DNA, the CDR3 is TGCAGTGCTAGAGAGGACTGGGAAGCTTTCTTT. It specifies CSAREDWEAFF.

This clone was picked up a small number of times. The rearrangement joins TRBV18 to TRBJ2-7, with 13 bases lining up with TRBD2. Germline V gene sequence: CDR1 KGHSH, CDR2 LQKENI. The length of the CDR3 is 18 residues. Germline trimming cut 5 bases from V and 0 bases from J; bases unmatched to any gene: 10. CDR3 amino acids: CASSSTRTSGGDSYEQYF. CDR3 in DNA: TGTGCCAGCTCATCGACTAGGACTAGCGGGGGAGACTCCTACGAGCAGTACTTC.

This chain uses TRBV23-1 with TRBJ1-5, with TRBD1 matching 7 bases. TRBV23-1 belongs to the ORF category, with a function that is uncertain. The CDR3 is 16 residues long. The junction had 11 bases not matched to a gene; V was cut back by 6 bases and J by 3 bases. The CDR3: CASSRQGERVNQPQHF. The CDR3 DNA reads as TGCGCCAGCAGCCGACAGGGAGAGAGGGTCAATCAGCCCCAGCATTTT.

V usage is TRBV12-5 and J usage is TRBJ2-5; TRBD1 might be the D (6 bases). Trimming took off 7 bases at V and 4 bases at J, with 16 bases between the two ends. CDR1 and CDR2 from the germline V gene are LGHNT and FRNRAP. This CDR3 is 14 amino acids long. The CDR3 is CASAPEGDRETQYF. CDR3 bases: TGTGCTAGTGCCCCAGAGGGGGATCGAGAGACCCAGTACTTC.

The V call is TRBV12-5, the J call TRBJ1-5; a possible D gene is TRBD1 (6 bases). CDR3 length: 17 amino acids. The V gene's germline CDR1 is LGHNT and CDR2 FRNRAP. Trimming removed 3 bases at V and 5 bases at J, with 20 bases between. The CDR3 DNA is TGTGCTAGTGGTTTCCTGGGTACAGGGTCGGGGTATCAGCCCCAGCATTTT. It is translated as CASGFLGTGSGYQPQHF.

The rearrangement links TRBV27 to TRBJ1-1; D might be TRBD1 (5 bases). The CDR3 spans 16 residues. V was trimmed by 5 bases and J by 0 bases, leaving 16 bases between them. The germline V gene encodes CDR1 MNHEY and CDR2 SMNVEV (reference sequence). The CDR3 here is CASSEGQGRMNTEAFF. CDR3 sequence (DNA): TGTGCCAGCAGTGAAGGGCAGGGCCGGATGAACACTGAAGCTTTCTTT.

This clone was seen only a few times. The CDR3 nucleotides read TGTGCCAGCAGGGACGACAGGGGATACGAGCAGTACTTC. Translating it yields CASRDDRGYEQYF. J is TRBJ2-7 and V is TRBV6-1, with 8 bases aligning to TRBD1. Trimming cost V 6 bases and J 4 bases; bases outside gene matches: 5. Germline V gives CDR1 MNHNS, CDR2 SASEGT. The CDR3 extends over 13 amino acids.

V usage is TRBV2 and J usage is TRBJ1-2; D gene uncertain. The germline V gene encodes CDR1 SNHLY and CDR2 FYNNEI. The CDR3 sequence is 16 residues long. Deletions cut 5 bases from V and 4 bases from J, with 20 bases between. CDR3 bases: TGTGCCAGCAGTCCCCAGAGGGCGGATAAACCCTATGGCTACACCTTC. It translates to CASSPQRADKPYGYTF.

The chain combines TRBV28 with TRBJ2-6; 8 bases line up with TRBD1. The CDR3 extends over 15 amino acids. J was trimmed by 3 bases and V by 4 bases; bases with no gene match: 2. Germline CDR1 reads MDHEN; CDR2 reads SYDVKM. CDR3 nucleotides: TGTGCCAGCAGTTCGGGGACAGGTGGGGCCAACGTCCTGACTTTC. This gives the protein CASSSGTGGANVLTF.

V and J are TRBV2 and TRBJ2-2; D possibly corresponds to TRBD1 (5 bases). This CDR3 spans 13 amino acids. Per germline, CDR1 SNHLY and CDR2 FYNNEI. Trimming left V 7 bases short and J 3 bases short, with 9 bases between. The CDR3 nucleotides read TGTGCCAGCACCACAGGTTACACCGGGGAGCTGTTTTTT. Translated, it gives CASTTGYTGELFF.

This clone is a singleton in its sample. The chain joins TRBV11-3 to TRBJ2-5; 7 bases fit TRBD1. Near its end, the DNA agrees better with TRBJ2-7, so the J call may be wrong. The CDR3 has 15 amino acids. Germline values: CDR1 SGHNT, CDR2 YENEEA. CDR3 sequence reads: CASSLNTGVPYEQYF. The CDR3 DNA reads as TGTGCCAGCAGCCTCAATACAGGGGTACCCTACGAGCAGTACTTC.

V gene TRBV30 combines with J gene TRBJ2-1, with D maybe TRBD2 (5 bases). This CDR3 is built from 15 residues. The germline gives CDR1 GTSNPN, CDR2 SVGIG (reference sequence). V was pared by 2 bases and J by 0 bases, with 11 bases between. The CDR3 spells CAWSLWRRSYNEQFF. The CDR3 DNA is TGTGCCTGGAGTCTCTGGAGGCGCTCCTACAATGAGCAGTTCTTC.

This rearrangement joins TRBV4-3 to TRBJ2-1; 13 bases are a match to TRBD2. Trimming at V came to 1 base and at J to 3 bases, leaving 3 bases not matched to a gene. CDR3 size: 17 residues. Looked up from germline, CDR1 is LGHNA and CDR2 is YSLEER. CDR3: CASSQGTSGSFYNEQFF. The CDR3 DNA reads TGCGCCAGCAGCCAAGGGACTAGCGGGAGTTTCTACAATGAGCAGTTCTTC.

The chain links TRBV10-2 to TRBJ2-1; 12 bases match TRBD2. CDR1 and CDR2 (germline): WSHSY, SAAADI. V trimming: 6 bases; J trimming: 5 bases; junction bases outside the gene matches: 14. There are 18 residues in the CDR3. In DNA form, the CDR3 reads TGCGCCAGCAGACATAACATATGGACTAGCGGGATTAACAATGAGCAGTTCTTC. Protein: CASRHNIWTSGINNEQFF.

The genes are TRBV5-1 and TRBJ2-1; no reliable D call. Trimming stripped 0 bases from V and 4 bases from J, with 8 bases between. The CDR3 extends over 14 amino acids. CDR1 and CDR2 (germline): SGHRS, YFSETQ. The CDR3 DNA is TGCGCCAGCAGCTTGGGCCAGGAATACAATGAGCAGTTCTTC. It specifies CASSLGQEYNEQFF. Based on the CDR3 plus reference TRBV5-1 and TRBJ2-1, the full variable domain is KAGVTQTPRYLIKTRGQQVTLSCSPISGHRSVSWYQQTPGQGLQFLFEYFSETQRNKGNFPGRFSGRQFSNSRSEMNVSTLELGDSALYLCASSLGQEYNEQFFGPGTRLTVL.

The V call is TRBV15, the J call TRBJ1-6; D unclear. CDR3 size: 15 residues. V lost 1 base and J lost 5, with 9 bases in between. The germline V gene has CDR1 LNHNV and CDR2 YYDKDF (reference sequence). CDR3 region: CATSRGELHNSPLHF. CDR3 sequence (DNA): TGTGCCACCAGCAGAGGCGAACTGCATAATTCACCCCTCCACTTT.

The chain employs TRBV11-2 and TRBJ2-7, with a possible D match to TRBD1 (5 bases). With 6 bases removed from V and 2 bases from J, the gap between germline ends came to 8 bases. Germline CDR1 reads SGHAT; CDR2 reads FQNNGV. The CDR3 spans 12 residues. CDR3 coding DNA: TGTGCCAGCAGGGGGCCTACCTACGAGCAGTACTTC. It encodes CASRGPTYEQYF. The entire variable domain, with the rest obtained from reference TRBV11-2 and TRBJ2-7, is as follows: EAGVAQSPRYKIIEKRQSVAFWCNPISGHATLYWYQQILGQGPKLLIQFQNNGVVDDSQLPKDRFSAERLKGVDSTLKIQPAKLEDSAVYLCASRGPTYEQYFGPGTRLTVT.

This sequence joins TRBV11-2 and TRBJ2-1; 9 bases are a match to TRBD1. This CDR3 is 17 amino acids long. Germline V gene sequence: CDR1 SGHAT, CDR2 FQNNGV. With V trimmed by 5 bases and J by 7 bases, 15 bases remained unmatched. CDR3 sequence: CASSPEAGQGPGNEQFF. The CDR3 nucleotides are TGTGCCAGCAGCCCTGAGGCGGGACAGGGTCCAGGGAATGAGCAGTTCTTC.

Regarding this clone: This sample includes further DNA sequences coding for the same CDR3. This sequence joins TRBV5-1 and TRBJ2-7; D is perhaps TRBD2 (6 bases). V was shortened by 4 bases and J by 0 bases, with 11 bases between the two germline ends. Per germline, CDR1 SGHRS and CDR2 YFSETQ. The CDR3 has 14 amino acids. CDR3 DNA: TGCGCCAGCAGCGGGGGGACCGGCTCCTACGAGCAGTACTTC. It yields the protein CASSGGTGSYEQYF.

The rearrangement uses TRBV5-1 and TRBJ2-5; 7 nucleotides match TRBD1. The germline gives CDR1 SGHRS, CDR2 YFSETQ. Trimming cost V 3 bases and J 3 bases; bases outside gene matches: 8. There are 15 residues in the CDR3. CDR3 sequence reads: CASSWGTVPKETQYF. The CDR3, as DNA: TGCGCCAGCAGCTGGGGGACAGTTCCCAAAGAGACCCAGTACTTC. The variable domain in full, completed from reference TRBV5-1 and TRBJ2-5, reads KAGVTQTPRYLIKTRGQQVTLSCSPISGHRSVSWYQQTPGQGLQFLFEYFSETQRNKGNFPGRFSGRQFSNSRSEMNVSTLELGDSALYLCASSWGTVPKETQYFGPGTRLLVL.

This chain links TRBV5-1 with TRBJ2-5; 8 bases agree with TRBD2. V lost 1 base, J lost 1 base, and 6 bases stayed unmatched. This CDR3 has 16 residues. From germline, CDR1 is SGHRS and CDR2 YFSETQ. The CDR3 sequence: CASSLMAGGGQETQYF. The CDR3 DNA is TGCGCCAGCAGCTTGATGGCGGGAGGCGGCCAAGAGACCCAGTACTTC.

The gene calls are TRBV5-1 and TRBJ1-1, with 9 positions matching TRBD1. Germline lookup yields CDR1 SGHRS and CDR2 YFSETQ. CDR3 size: 15 residues. After removal of 2 bases from V and 4 bases from J, the junction contained 6 bases not matched to a gene. CDR3 residues: CASSLNRGRGTEAFF. In DNA, the CDR3 is TGCGCCAGCAGCTTAAACAGGGGGCGAGGCACTGAAGCTTTCTTT.

This chain links TRBV19 with TRBJ1-2; D is perhaps TRBD1 (6 bases). V lost 8 bases to trimming and J lost 2 bases, with 12 bases between them. The CDR3 has 13 residues. The germline CDR1 and CDR2 sequences are LNHDA and SQIVND (reference sequence). The CDR3 coding sequence is TGTGCCAGTGGAGGACAGCAGAACTATGGCTACACCTTC. It encodes CASGGQQNYGYTF.